The 27 T cell receptor beta chains in this list originate from one sample, sequenced in a study of CD8+ T cells in alopecia areata (dated by TCRdb to the late 2010s). According to the study, the label for this sample's time point signals: four to five weeks on oral tofacitinib. The treatment or condition label here, explained by the study, means: oral pan-JAK inhibitor, 5-10 mg twice daily. The library was made by the immunoSEQ multiplex PCR assay. For TCR sequencing, RNA was extracted from every sample and reverse transcribed into cDNA to serve as template. Held by TCRdb, this immuneACCESS table contains in-frame sequences only and omits some clones. Under half of the omission traces to an unresolved V gene where checked; the cause of the rest is unknown. The sample table records 130,000 or so clones; about 59% of these occur just once. The ten biggest clones cover 5% to 7% of the sample. The material sequenced was CD4+ T cells sorted from blood, taken at week 4, from a patient treated with tofacitinib. The receptors stem from a human donor with alopecia areata.

The V gene is TRBV9, the J gene TRBJ1-5, with unresolved D. There are 15 residues in the CDR3. V was pared by 0 bases and J by 9 bases, with 16 bases between. From germline, CDR1 is SGDLS and CDR2 YYNGEE. Written as DNA, the CDR3 is TGTGCCAGCAGCGTAGACGTGACCCCGGGCGGGCCCCAGCATTTT. Protein sequence: CASSVDVTPGGPQHF.

As DNA, the CDR3 is TGTGCCAGCAGCTTAGGTAGAACCAATGAGCAGTTCTTC. Translation: CASSLGRTNEQFF. This chain uses TRBV7-2 with TRBJ2-1, with unresolved D. V dropped 1 base and J dropped 6 bases, with 7 bases sitting between them. Germline CDR1 and CDR2: SGHTA and FQGNSA. The CDR3 is made up of 13 amino acids.

The V gene is TRBV7-2, the J gene TRBJ2-7; 7 bases match TRBD1. The V gene end was trimmed by 3 bases and the J gene end by 3 bases; junction bases not matched to a gene: 2. This CDR3 region has 13 residues. Germline V gene lookup returns CDR1 SGHTA and CDR2 FQGNSA. The CDR3 nucleotides are TGTGCCAGCAGCTTCACAGGGGACTACGAGCAGTACTTC. Its protein is CASSFTGDYEQYF.

The V gene is TRBV7-2, the J gene TRBJ1-5; TRBD1 might be the D (6 bases). Germline V gives CDR1 SGHTA, CDR2 FQGNSA. This CDR3 is built from 16 residues. Trimming took off 1 base at V and 9 bases at J, with 19 bases between the two ends. CDR3 sequence reads: CASSLVWDTGGWPQHF. The CDR3 DNA reads as TGTGCCAGCAGCTTAGTATGGGACACAGGAGGGTGGCCCCAGCATTTT.

This clone was recorded a few times. This rearrangement joins TRBV30 to TRBJ1-1, with D possibly TRBD1 on 5 matching bases. Deletions cut 0 bases from V and 6 bases from J, with 14 bases between. Germline V CDR1 and CDR2: GTSNPN, SVGIG (reference sequence). The CDR3 has 14 amino acids. DNA of the CDR3: TGTGCCTGGAGTGTAGGGGCGGCAGGCGCTGAAGCTTTCTTT. This codes for CAWSVGAAGAEAFF. The variable domain in full, with the rest retrieved from reference TRBV30 and TRBJ1-1, is SQTIHQWPATLVQPVGSPLSLECTVEGTSNPNLYWYRQAAGRGLQLLFYSVGIGQISSEVPQNLSASRPQDRQFILSSKKLLLSDSGFYLCAWSVGAAGAEAFFGQGTRLTVV.

This clone was counted only a few times. This sequence joins TRBV4-1 and TRBJ2-3, with D possibly matching TRBD1 (6 bases). Germline CDR1 MGHRA, CDR2 YSYEKL. Between the trimmed V and J ends, which lost 3 bases and 0 bases, there was a span of 13 bases. The CDR3 totals 16 residues. CDR3 region: CASSQGTITSTDTQYF. The CDR3 region has the DNA TGCGCCAGCAGCCAGGGGACAATTACTAGCACAGATACGCAGTATTTT.

The chain employs TRBV28 and TRBJ1-5; TRBD1 matches 10 bases. V lost 6 bases and J lost 7; bases outside the gene matches: 12. Germline CDR1 and CDR2: MDHEN and SYDVKM. There are 16 residues in the CDR3. This CDR3 is CASSLGTGELSQPQHF. CDR3 nucleotide sequence: TGTGCCAGCAGCCTGGGGACAGGGGAATTATCGCAGCCCCAGCATTTT.

The V gene is TRBV7-2, the J gene TRBJ2-4, with 10 nucleotides matching TRBD2. V was pared by 1 base and J by 15 bases, with 6 bases of the junction left unmatched. Germline CDR1 reads SGHTA; CDR2 reads FQGNSA. The CDR3 is 13 amino acids. CDR3 in amino acids: CASSLEAGGPVYF. CDR3 nucleotide sequence: TGTGCCAGCAGCTTAGAAGCGGGGGGGCCCGTGTACTTC.

The chain joins TRBV5-1 to TRBJ2-5; 7 nucleotides line up with TRBD2. Trimming cost V 4 bases and J 5 bases; bases outside gene matches: 5. There are 13 residues in the CDR3. Germline loops: CDR1 SGHRS, CDR2 YFSETQ. The CDR3 DNA sequence: TGCGCCAGCAGCACGACTAGCCGGGAGACCCAGTACTTC. Protein sequence: CASSTTSRETQYF.

This CDR3 reads CAVTENTEAFF. As DNA, the CDR3 is TGTGCAGTAACAGAGAACACTGAAGCTTTCTTT. The chain has TRBV28 and TRBJ1-1, with D unclear. The CDR3 has 11 residues. Germline values: CDR1 MDHEN, CDR2 SYDVKM.

V and J are TRBV7-8 and TRBJ2-5; tentative D call: TRBD1 (6 bases). V shed 5 bases and J shed 3 bases, with 10 bases lying between them. There are 13 residues in the CDR3. Germline lookup yields CDR1 SGHVS and CDR2 FQNEAQ. Here the CDR3 DNA reads TGTGCCAGCAGCATCCCAGGGGAAGAGACCCAGTACTTC. Translation: CASSIPGEETQYF.

CDR3 region: CAWEGGLAAYNEQFF. CDR3 DNA sequence: TGTGCCTGGGAAGGGGGACTAGCTGCTTACAATGAGCAGTTCTTC. This sequence joins TRBV30 and TRBJ2-1; TRBD2 matches 9 bases. This CDR3 comprises 15 residues. V lost 5 bases to trimming and J lost 4 bases; unmatched junction nucleotides: 9. Germline CDR1 and CDR2: GTSNPN and SVGIG (reference sequence).

V is TRBV5-1 and J is TRBJ2-3; tentatively, D is TRBD2 (5 bases). The CDR3 loop spans 16 amino acids. V lost 2 bases and J 3 bases, leaving 16 bases between the germline ends. Germline V lookup: CDR1 SGHRS, CDR2 YFSETQ. The CDR3 reads CASSLQLDSVTDTQYF. DNA for the CDR3: TGCGCCAGCAGCTTACAACTAGATTCGGTGACAGATACGCAGTATTTT.

Points on this clone: At one boundary the junction diverges from the germline segment, which might be a read error. V gene TRBV6-1 combines with J gene TRBJ2-5; 9 bases match TRBD2. In germline, CDR1 is MNHNS, CDR2 SASEGT. The CDR3 runs 15 residues. The CDR3 nucleotides are TGTGCCATCAGTGAGATAGCGGGAGTGCGGGAGACCCAGTACTTC. Its translation: CAISEIAGVRETQYF.

The chain combines TRBV7-2 with TRBJ2-7, with 11 bases that match TRBD2. CDR1 SGHTA and CDR2 FQGNSA come from the germline V gene. Trimming cost V 7 bases and J 5 bases; bases outside gene matches: 10. CDR3 length equals 15 residues. The CDR3 loop is CASTALAGVINEQYF. Here the CDR3 DNA reads TGTGCCAGCACCGCACTAGCGGGAGTGATCAACGAGCAGTACTTC.

The CDR3 DNA reads as TGTGCCAGCAGTTCTCGTTTGACAGGGGGCAGGTATGAGCAGTTCTTC. This gives the protein CASSSRLTGGRYEQFF. This chain joins TRBV27 and TRBJ2-1; TRBD1 aligns across 10 bases. V trimming: 4 bases; J trimming: 8 bases; junction bases outside the gene matches: 11. There are 16 residues in the CDR3. Germline lookup yields CDR1 MNHEY and CDR2 SMNVEV (reference sequence).

The chain carries TRBV6-1 and TRBJ1-2; D remains unclear. The germline V and J ends were trimmed by 0 bases and 4 bases, with 6 bases remaining between them. The CDR3 length is 13 residues. Germline V gene data show CDR1 as MNHNS and CDR2 as SASEGT. CDR3 sequence: CASSEAGFYGYTF. The DNA for the CDR3 is TGTGCCAGCAGTGAAGCAGGGTTCTATGGCTACACCTTC.

This clone was seen a few times. The chain joins TRBV15 to TRBJ2-1; no reliable D call. Per the germline V gene, CDR1 is LNHNV and CDR2 is YYDKDF (reference sequence). This CDR3 contains 13 residues. Trimming shortened V by 0 bases and J by 12 bases, and 12 bases separated the two germline ends. DNA for the CDR3: TGTGCCACCAGCAGAGATCTTTCTAGTACGCAGTTCTTC. Protein product: CATSRDLSSTQFF.

The chain employs TRBV5-6 and TRBJ2-5; tentatively, D is TRBD1 (6 bases). Germline CDR1 reads SGHDT; CDR2 reads YYEEEE. The V and J ends lost 4 bases and 5 bases respectively, with 12 bases between them. This CDR3 contains 13 residues. This CDR3 reads CASSPQGGETQYF. CDR3 nucleotide sequence: TGTGCCAGCAGCCCACAGGGTGGGGAGACCCAGTACTTC.

This clone has only a few counts. The chain has TRBV18 and TRBJ2-1, with D maybe TRBD2 (6 bases). V shed 1 base and J shed 5 bases, with 9 bases lying between them. Germline V gene lookup returns CDR1 KGHSH and CDR2 LQKENI. The CDR3 loop spans 14 amino acids. CDR3 amino acids: CASSPREDNNEQFF. The CDR3 nucleotides are TGTGCCAGCTCACCACGGGAGGACAACAATGAGCAGTTCTTC.

The chain combines TRBV25-1 with TRBJ2-3, with D possibly matching TRBD2 (5 bases). The length of the CDR3 is 11 residues. The germline gives CDR1 MGHDK, CDR2 SYGVNS. Trimming cost V 4 bases and J 12 bases, with 11 bases left between them. In DNA form, the CDR3 reads TGTGCCAGCAGTGCACAGAGGGCCCAGTATTTT. This gives the protein CASSAQRAQYF.

With respect to this clone: Other DNA sequences of this sample code for an identical CDR3. This chain links TRBV5-1 with TRBJ2-7, with D uncertain. This CDR3 has 11 residues. CDR1 SGHRS and CDR2 YFSETQ come from the germline V gene. V lost 3 bases and J lost 7, with 8 bases in between. The CDR3 DNA is TGCGCCAGCAGCTCGGCCAGAGAGCAGTACTTC. Amino acid sequence: CASSSAREQYF.

This clone was detected a few times. This chain links TRBV29-1 with TRBJ1-5; TRBD1 aligns across 8 bases. Losses at the gene ends were 4 bases for V and 7 bases for J; bases not matched to a gene: 6. CDR1 SQVTM and CDR2 ANQGSEA come from the germline V gene. The CDR3 runs 13 residues. This chain's CDR3 is CSVGTGYGQPQHF. In DNA, the CDR3 is TGCAGCGTTGGGACAGGGTACGGGCAGCCCCAGCATTTT.

The CDR3: CASSLLTGQQETQYF. The CDR3 DNA is TGCGCCAGCAGCTTGCTGACGGGACAGCAAGAGACCCAGTACTTC. The V and J genes are TRBV5-1 and TRBJ2-5, with TRBD1 matching over 7 bases. This CDR3 is 15 amino acids long. CDR1 and CDR2 from the germline V gene are SGHRS and YFSETQ. The J segment lost 2 bases and the V segment lost 1 base, leaving 5 bases of the junction unmatched.

This chain uses TRBV5-1 with TRBJ1-4, with D perhaps TRBD1 (5 bases). Germline CDR1 reads SGHRS; CDR2 reads YFSETQ. This CDR3 has 14 amino acids. V lost 4 bases, J lost 3 bases, and 10 bases lay in between. The CDR3, as DNA: TGCGCCAGCAGCGAGGGACCGGCTAATGAAAAACTGTTTTTT. This codes for CASSEGPANEKLFF.

The chain couples TRBV7-8 to TRBJ2-7; the match to TRBD1 covers 9 bases. The length of the CDR3 is 13 residues. The trim removed 5 bases at V and 6 bases at J, leaving 5 bases unmatched. CDR1 and CDR2 from the germline V gene are SGHVS and FQNEAQ. CDR3 loop: CASSTQGAGEQYF. CDR3 in DNA: TGTGCCAGCAGCACACAGGGGGCGGGCGAGCAGTACTTC.

The chain joins TRBV23-1 to TRBJ1-2; 8 bases map to TRBD1. TRBV23-1 is placed among ORFs of uncertain function. Trimming took 7 bases from V and 3 from J; bases not matched to a gene: 7. This CDR3 is built from 14 residues. The CDR3 nucleotides are TGCGCCAGCACCCGGACAGGGTTGGACTATGGCTACACCTTC. Its translation: CASTRTGLDYGYTF.